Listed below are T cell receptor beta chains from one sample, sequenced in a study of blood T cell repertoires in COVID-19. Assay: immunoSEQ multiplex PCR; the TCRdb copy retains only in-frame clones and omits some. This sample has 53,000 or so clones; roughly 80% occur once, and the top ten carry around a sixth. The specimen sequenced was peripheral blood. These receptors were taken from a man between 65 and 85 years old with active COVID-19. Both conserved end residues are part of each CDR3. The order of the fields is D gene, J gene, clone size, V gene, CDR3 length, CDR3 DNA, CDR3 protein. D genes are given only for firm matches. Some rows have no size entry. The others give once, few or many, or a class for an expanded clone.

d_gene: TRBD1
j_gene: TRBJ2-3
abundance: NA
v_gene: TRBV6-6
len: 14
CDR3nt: TGTGCCAGCAGTTATGGCAGGGGGACAGATACGCAGTATTTT
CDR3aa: CASSYGRGTDTQYF

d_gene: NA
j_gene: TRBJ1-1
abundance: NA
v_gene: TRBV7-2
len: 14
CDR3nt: TGTGCCAGCAGCGTGACCCCCCGCGGCACTGAAGCTTTCTTT
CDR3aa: CASSVTPRGTEAFF

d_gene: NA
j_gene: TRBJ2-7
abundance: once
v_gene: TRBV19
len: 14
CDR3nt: TGTGCCAGTAGTCCCGACTGGACAGCCTACGAGCAGTACTTC
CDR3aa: CASSPDWTAYEQYF

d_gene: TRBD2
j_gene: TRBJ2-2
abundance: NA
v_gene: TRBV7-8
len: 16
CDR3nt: TGTGCCAGCAGCAAGGGGAGGGATGGACACACCGGGGAGCTGTTTTTT
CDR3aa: CASSKGRDGHTGELFF

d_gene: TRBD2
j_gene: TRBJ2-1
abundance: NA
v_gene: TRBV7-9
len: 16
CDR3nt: TGTGCCAGCAGCTTAGGACTAGCGGGAAACTACAATGAGCAGTTCTTC
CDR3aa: CASSLGLAGNYNEQFF

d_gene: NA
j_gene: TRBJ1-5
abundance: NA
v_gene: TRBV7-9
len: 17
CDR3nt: TGTGCCAGCCACCCCCGAATATACAGGGCTAGCAATCAGCCCCAGCATTTT
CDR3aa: CASHPRIYRASNQPQHF

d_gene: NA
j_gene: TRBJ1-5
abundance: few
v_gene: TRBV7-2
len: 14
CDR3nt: TGTGCCAGCAGCTTTGCACCAGGGGCACAGCCCCAGCATTTT
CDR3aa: CASSFAPGAQPQHF

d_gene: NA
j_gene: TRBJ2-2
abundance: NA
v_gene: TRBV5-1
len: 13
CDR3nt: TGCGCCAGCAGCTTCCGGGGAGACGGGGAGCTGTTTTTT
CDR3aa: CASSFRGDGELFF

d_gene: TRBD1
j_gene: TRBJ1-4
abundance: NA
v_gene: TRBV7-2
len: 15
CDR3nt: TGTGCCAGCAGCTTAGCGACAGGGCGAAATGAAAAACTGTTTTTT
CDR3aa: CASSLATGRNEKLFF

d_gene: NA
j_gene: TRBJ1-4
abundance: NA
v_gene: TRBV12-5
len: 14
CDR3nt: TGTGCTAGTGGTTCGAGATGGGAGAATGAAAAACTGTTTTTT
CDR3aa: CASGSRWENEKLFF

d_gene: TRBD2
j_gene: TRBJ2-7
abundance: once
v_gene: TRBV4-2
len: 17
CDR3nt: TGTGCCAGCAGCCGCCAAACCGGGACTAGCGACTCCTACGAGCAGTACTTC
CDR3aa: CASSRQTGTSDSYEQYF

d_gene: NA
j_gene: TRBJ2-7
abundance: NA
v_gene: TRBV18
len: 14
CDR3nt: TGTGCCAGCTCACCAGGTGGCAACTCCTACGAGCAGTACTTC
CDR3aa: CASSPGGNSYEQYF

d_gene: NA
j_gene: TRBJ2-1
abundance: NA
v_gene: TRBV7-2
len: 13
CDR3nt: TGTGCCAGCGGGCTTAGCTCCTACAATGAGCAGTTCTTC
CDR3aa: CASGLSSYNEQFF

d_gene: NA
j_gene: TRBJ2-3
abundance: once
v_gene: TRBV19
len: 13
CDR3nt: TGTGCCAGTAGTATGGGGGGGCCAGATACGCAGTATTTT
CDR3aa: CASSMGGPDTQYF

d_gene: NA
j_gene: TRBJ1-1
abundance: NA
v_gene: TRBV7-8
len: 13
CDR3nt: TGTGCCAGCAGCTTGGTTCTAGGCACTGAAGCTTTCTTT
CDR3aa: CASSLVLGTEAFF

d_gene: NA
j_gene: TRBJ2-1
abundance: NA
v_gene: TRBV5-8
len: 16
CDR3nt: TGTGCCAGCAGCTTGGCCGACTCCCTGACTGGTCATGAGCAGTTCTTC
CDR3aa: CASSLADSLTGHEQFF

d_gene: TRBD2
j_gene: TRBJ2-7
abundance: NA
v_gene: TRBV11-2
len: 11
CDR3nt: TGTGCCAGCAGCTTTAGCGGGAGGCAGTACTTC
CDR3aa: CASSFSGRQYF

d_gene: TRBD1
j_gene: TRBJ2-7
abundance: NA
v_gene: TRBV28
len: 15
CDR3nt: TGTGCCAGCAGTTTGGCTGGGACAGGGATCTACGAGCAGTACTTC
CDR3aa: CASSLAGTGIYEQYF

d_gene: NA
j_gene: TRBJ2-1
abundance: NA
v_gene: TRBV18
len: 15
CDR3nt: TGTGCCAGCTCACCACCTACCAGAGGGGGCAATGAGCAGTTCTTC
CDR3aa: CASSPPTRGGNEQFF

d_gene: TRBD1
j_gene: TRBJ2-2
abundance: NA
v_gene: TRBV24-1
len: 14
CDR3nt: TGTGCCACCAGTGATGGACAGGGGCCCGGGGAGCTGTTTTTT
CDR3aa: CATSDGQGPGELFF

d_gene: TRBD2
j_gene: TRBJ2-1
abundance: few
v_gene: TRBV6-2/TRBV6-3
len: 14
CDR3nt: TGTGCCAGCAGTCGACTAGCGGGAGCGCATGAGCAGTTCTTC
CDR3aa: CASSRLAGAHEQFF

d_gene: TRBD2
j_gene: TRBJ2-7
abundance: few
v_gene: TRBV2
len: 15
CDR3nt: TGTGCCAGCAGTGAATTGGCTAGCGGTCCCTACGAGCAGTACTTC
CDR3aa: CASSELASGPYEQYF

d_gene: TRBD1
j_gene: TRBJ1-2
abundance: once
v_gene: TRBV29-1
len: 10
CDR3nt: TGCAGCGCTTTAACAGGGGCGACCCACTTC
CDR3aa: CSALTGATHF

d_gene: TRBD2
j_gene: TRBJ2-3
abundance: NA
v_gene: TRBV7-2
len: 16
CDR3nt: TGTGCCAGCAGCTTCCCGGGACTAGTTGACACAGATACGCAGTATTTT
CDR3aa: CASSFPGLVDTDTQYF